This TCR beta chain was found in a study of Graves' ophthalmopathy and Graves' hyperthyroidism. Study as a whole: Researchers obtained peripheral blood at initial diagnosis, before any treatment had begun.

RNA served as the template for amplifying TCR beta CDR3 regions. RT-PCR in the first round used HTBI primers; a second-round multiplex PCR followed. TCRdb re-called the multiplex PCR reads through MiXCR, storing one row per CDR3 protein. This table holds about 400,000 distinct CDR3 sequences, 15% to 20% found once. The sample holds many counts of this clonotype. V gave up 2 bases and J gave up 0 bases, with 16 bases separating them. The CDR3 length is 17 residues. Germline V gene data show CDR1 as MNHEY and CDR2 as SVGEGT. Clinical symptoms, serum thyroxine, TRAb, thyroid ultrasound and orbital computed tomography formed the basis of diagnosis. The PBMC fraction was derived from 10 ml of fresh peripheral blood.

This TCR came from a woman aged 18-29 years with Graves' ophthalmopathy. The chain couples TRBV6-2 or TRBV6-3 to TRBJ1-2, with unresolved D. Source material: peripheral blood. In DNA form, the CDR3 reads TGTGCCAGCAGTTACCGGATCGAACCCCCTGCTAACTATGGCTACACCTTC. This codes for CASSYRIEPPANYGYTF.